The 16 T cell receptor beta chains below come from one sample, sequenced in a study of cytomegalovirus exposure and HLA in healthy donors. Use of 60 Vbeta and 13 Jbeta primers characterized the PCR. The table came from immunoSEQ multiplex PCR; TCRdb's copy has only in-frame clones and leaves some out. Of about 150,000 clones detected, approximately 74% appear once; the ten largest clones hold 2.1%. The sequenced material came from PBMCs. These receptors all stem from a man aged 25-40 years in good health and CMV-seronegative.

V gene TRBV6-6 combines with J gene TRBJ2-7; maybe TRBD1 (7 bases). Germline CDR1 and CDR2: MNHNY and SVGAGI (reference sequence). CDR3 length: 15 residues. Trimming took off 4 bases at V and 3 bases at J, with 16 bases between the two ends. The CDR3 sequence is CASSSDGQDYYEQYF. In DNA, the CDR3 is TGTGCCAGCAGTTCCGATGGACAGGACTACTACGAGCAGTACTTC.

The chain combines TRBV11-2 with TRBJ1-5, with unresolved D. Germline values: CDR1 SGHAT, CDR2 FQNNGV. The CDR3 extends over 12 amino acids. The V gene lost 6 bases and the J gene lost 9 bases, with 12 bases spanning the gap. The CDR3 DNA follows: TGTGCCAGCAGTGACGGGGTACGGCCCCAGCATTTT. Translating it yields CASSDGVRPQHF.

The V and J genes are TRBV4-1 and TRBJ2-1, with 7 bases aligning to TRBD1. CDR3 length equals 16 residues. V gave up 2 bases and J gave up 6 bases; unmatched junction bases: 10. The V gene's germline CDR1 is MGHRA and CDR2 YSYEKL. This CDR3 reads CASSQNDRVGLNEQFF. CDR3 DNA sequence: TGCGCCAGCAGCCAAAACGACAGGGTAGGACTCAATGAGCAGTTCTTC.

The genes are TRBV14 and TRBJ2-7, with a tentative D call TRBD1 (5 bases). The CDR3 spans 15 residues. Trimming removed 2 bases at V and 5 bases at J, with 16 bases between. Germline assignment: CDR1 SGHDN and CDR2 FVKESK. CDR3 residues: CASSQRGKGLNEQYF. CDR3 nucleotide sequence: TGTGCCAGCAGCCAAAGGGGTAAGGGCTTGAACGAGCAGTACTTC.

The chain has TRBV2 and TRBJ1-2; a possible D gene is TRBD1 (5 bases). Germline CDR1 is SNHLY and CDR2 is FYNNEI. The length of the CDR3 is 14 residues. The V and J ends lost 2 bases and 3 bases respectively, with 10 bases between them. CDR3 coding DNA: TGTGCCAGCAGTGAAAGGGGATTGGACTATGGCTACACCTTC. It specifies CASSERGLDYGYTF.

The V and J genes are TRBV6-5 and TRBJ2-7; the match to TRBD1 covers 10 bases. The V gene's germline CDR1 is MNHEY and CDR2 SVGAGI. The length of the CDR3 is 15 residues. V lost 6 bases to trimming and J lost 4 bases; unmatched junction nucleotides: 9. CDR3 region: CASRTLGQGTYEQYF. The CDR3 region has the DNA TGTGCCAGCAGAACGCTGGGACAGGGGACATACGAGCAGTACTTC.

The V call is TRBV4-2, the J call TRBJ2-2; 10 bases line up with TRBD2. From germline, CDR1 is LGHNA and CDR2 YNFKEQ. The V gene end was trimmed by 0 bases and the J gene end by 1 base; junction bases not matched to a gene: 2. The CDR3 sequence is 17 residues long. CDR3 bases: TGTGCCAGCAGCCAAGAAGTAGCGGGGGGGAACACCGGGGAGCTGTTTTTT. Translated: CASSQEVAGGNTGELFF.

J is TRBJ1-6 and V is TRBV25-1, with 7 bases identical to TRBD1. The germline gives CDR1 MGHDK, CDR2 SYGVNS. V was clipped by 4 bases and J by 7 bases; unmatched bases: 10. The CDR3 covers 16 residues. CDR3: CASSATGVEGNSPLHF. The CDR3 bases are TGTGCCAGCAGTGCCACAGGGGTGGAAGGGAATTCACCCCTCCACTTT. The full variable domain, its missing parts supplied by reference TRBV25-1 and TRBJ1-6, is EADIYQTPRYLVIGTGKKITLECSQTMGHDKMYWYQQDPGMELHLIHYSYGVNSTEKGDLSSESTVSRIRTEHFPLTLESARPSHTSQYLCASSATGVEGNSPLHFGNGTRLTVT.

V is TRBV9 and J is TRBJ2-2, with D perhaps matching TRBD1 (5 bases). Germline CDR1 and CDR2: SGDLS and YYNGEE. V was pared by 0 bases and J by 2 bases, with 8 bases between. The CDR3 length is 15 residues. The DNA for the CDR3 is TGTGCCAGCAGCGTAGAGGGGATTAACACCGGGGAGCTGTTTTTT. It specifies CASSVEGINTGELFF.

The chain couples TRBV28 to TRBJ1-3, with D perhaps TRBD1 (5 bases). Germline CDR1 and CDR2: MDHEN and SYDVKM. The CDR3 totals 14 residues. The V gene lost 6 bases and the J gene lost 0 bases, with 9 bases spanning the gap. CDR3 region: CASSRGSSGNTIYF. Written as DNA, the CDR3 is TGTGCCAGCAGCCGGGGGAGCTCTGGAAACACCATATATTTT.

This rearrangement joins TRBV19 to TRBJ1-3, with D unresolved. Germline CDR1 LNHDA, CDR2 SQIVND (reference sequence). Trimming stripped 8 bases from V and 3 bases from J, with 23 bases between. CDR3 length: 17 residues. This chain's CDR3 is CASSSRVSGNGGNTIYF. The CDR3 DNA is TGTGCCAGTTCCTCGCGGGTGTCCGGTAATGGTGGAAACACCATATATTTT.

The chain's CDR3 is CASSQDFLAGAYTDTQYF. The CDR3 bases are TGCGCCAGCAGCCAAGATTTTCTAGCGGGGGCCTACACAGATACGCAGTATTTT. J is TRBJ2-3 and V is TRBV4-3; 10 nucleotides match TRBD2. The CDR3 has 18 residues. Trimming cost V 0 bases and J 2 bases; bases outside gene matches: 8. Germline lookup yields CDR1 LGHNA and CDR2 YSLEER.

This clone was detected only a few times. V gene TRBV30 combines with J gene TRBJ1-6, with D hard to call. Germline V gene data show CDR1 as GTSNPN and CDR2 as SVGIG (reference sequence). V lost 1 base to trimming and J lost 14 bases, with 12 bases between them. The CDR3 is 12 residues long. CDR3 sequence: CAWSDGDWALHF. The CDR3 nucleotides are TGTGCCTGGAGTGACGGGGATTGGGCCCTCCACTTT.

This chain uses TRBV5-1 with TRBJ2-3, with 8 bases identical to TRBD2. The CDR3 sequence is 15 residues long. CDR1 SGHRS and CDR2 YFSETQ come from the germline V gene. The V and J ends lost 1 base and 5 bases, in that order; junction bases with no gene match: 6. In DNA, the CDR3 is TGCGCCAGCAGCTTGACGGCGGGGGGAAAAGATACGCAGTATTTT. Amino acids: CASSLTAGGKDTQYF.

This clone was counted between two and nine times. The sample contains more than one DNA sequence encoding this CDR3. This chain uses TRBV5-6 with TRBJ2-7; TRBD1 matches at 11 bases. V dropped 2 bases and J dropped 4; count of bases not matched to a gene: 2. CDR1 and CDR2 from the germline V gene are SGHDT and YYEEEE. This CDR3 region has 14 residues. The DNA of the CDR3 is TGTGCCAGCAGCTTCGGGACAGGGGGTTACGAGCAGTACTTC. It encodes CASSFGTGGYEQYF.

V and J are TRBV6-1 and TRBJ1-2; 7 bases agree with TRBD1. The CDR3 is 15 amino acids. Germline V CDR1 and CDR2: MNHNS, SASEGT. V gave up 5 bases and J gave up 4 bases; unmatched junction bases: 10. The CDR3 is CASSQQTGKSYGYTF. DNA of the CDR3: TGTGCCAGCAGTCAGCAGACAGGGAAAAGCTATGGCTACACCTTC.